This T cell receptor (beta chain) was recorded in a study of breast tumors, draining lymph nodes, adjacent tissues. Overall study findings and caveats: Data only fit, rather than demonstrated, lymph node origin of most tumor T cells. Tumor and nontumor repertoires were significantly more similar in luminal-like than in basal-like breast cancer. The data were judged consistent with most tumor T cells coming from lymph node and expanding in tumor.

The germline V gene has CDR1 GTSNPN and CDR2 SVGIG (reference sequence). The CDR3 is 13 amino acids. Trimming took off 6 bases at V and 6 bases at J, with 15 bases between the two ends. TCRdb fed the multiplex PCR reads into MiXCR, producing one record per CDR3 protein. The table lists roughly 120,000 distinct CDR3 sequences, just under 20% of them singletons. The lymph nodes were axillary draining lymph nodes from breast cancer patients. As for this clonotype: The antigen is not known. A much larger clone is a single base away; this may be a read error.

Material for sequencing was axillary lymph node tissue. The V and J genes are TRBV30 and TRBJ2-1, with a weak D call TRBD2 (5 bases). This receptor was obtained from a female donor with breast cancer. Some clones in this sample may be carry-over from other donors' samples. The DNA for the CDR3 is TGTGCCTGTGAGATGAGACTACTCAATGAGCAGTTCTTC. It specifies CACEMRLLNEQFF.